The following is a T cell receptor (beta chain) sequence with its context. Its antigen is currently unknown. The authors ran the assay at deep level. The data were produced by immunoSEQ multiplex PCR, yet TCRdb's version contains in-frame clones alone and is incomplete. This sample has around 610,000 clones, with roughly 95% found just once. Naive CD8 cells lacked CD45RO and underwent positive selection for CCR7, leaving out terminally differentiated effector memory CD45RA+ cells. This entry is derived from a study of shared clonotypes between healthy human individuals. Study-level background: Every donor yielded three CD4 naive, three CD4 memory, two CD8 naive and one CD8 memory plate.

The CDR3 is 18 residues long. V was pared by 2 bases and J by 5 bases, with 21 bases between. The germline gives CDR1 SNHLY, CDR2 FYNNEI. Notes on the study in general: The four-donor shared clonotypes exceeded non-shared clonotypes in generation probability, with non-shared ones scoring lower.

This receptor was taken from a young woman in good health. The chain uses TRBV2 and TRBJ2-2; TRBD2 is a possible D gene (5 bases). The sample comprised naive CD8+ T cells sorted from blood. CDR3 sequence (DNA): TGTGCCAGCAGTGAATCGACTCTATCATCCGGGGTAACCGGGGAGCTGTTTTTT. Protein product: CASSESTLSSGVTGELFF. Full variable domain (missing parts from reference TRBV2 and TRBJ2-2): EPEVTQTPSHQVTQMGQEVILRCVPISNHLYFYWYRQILGQKVEFLVSFYNNEISEKSEIFDDQFSVERPDGSNFTLKIRSTKLEDSAMYFCASSESTLSSGVTGELFFGEGSRLTVL.